The present T cell receptor beta chain was sequenced within a study of spatial heterogeneity in lung cancer. Across the study: Detection consistently yielded more beta chains than alpha chains.

Study-wide findings and caveats: Counts that tracked tumor mutation counts were those of expanded intratumoral alpha and beta TCRs.

The time point denotes: sample taken at primary tumor resection. Frozen PBMC, nontumor lung or tumor provided whole RNA, which was sequenced unsorted. In its sample, this clonotype ranks as medium-sized. Its cognate antigen is unknown. CDR3 length: 13 residues. Germline V gene sequence: CDR1 SGHRS, CDR2 YFSETQ. The V end was cut by 0 bases, the J end by 5 bases, with 9 bases between. Each CDR3 protein gets one entry after TCRdb re-called the 5' RACE reads with MiXCR. There are around 26,000 distinct CDR3 sequences in the sample; over 7.5% occur only once, and over 7% lies in the top ten. Here the sequenced sample was lung tumor tissue, taken at surgery. This clonotype was obtained from a male donor with early-stage non-small cell lung cancer. V and J are TRBV5-1 and TRBJ2-7; D might be TRBD2 (5 bases). CDR3 protein: CASSLVSGNEQYF. CDR3 sequence (DNA): TGCGCCAGCAGCTTGGTTTCCGGGAACGAGCAGTACTTC.